These T cell receptor beta chains were read from a single sample in a study of shared clonotypes between healthy human individuals. Clones were sequenced by immunoSEQ multiplex PCR, and TCRdb holds only the in-frame ones, with some missing. Of around 2.1 million clones in the sample, more than 90% were seen once. Sequenced material: naive CD4+ T cells sorted from blood. The receptors stem from a man aged 18 to 30 in good health. CDR3s include the opening cysteine and the closing phenylalanine or tryptophan. Fields, in order: D gene, V gene, clone size, J gene, CDR3 protein, CDR3 DNA. The D gene is left open where the match is weak. Clone size, where shown, is once, few, many, or a class for clones that have expanded.

-,TRBV4-3,once,TRBJ1-1,CASSQESVNTEAFF,TGCGCCAGCAGCCAAGAGAGCGTGAACACTGAAGCTTTCTTT
TRBD1,TRBV18,-,TRBJ2-5,CASSLRTGSQETQYF,TGTGCCAGCTCACTTCGGACAGGGTCACAAGAGACCCAGTACTTC
-,TRBV4-3,-,TRBJ1-5,CASSPSRGGPQHF,TGCGCCAGCAGCCCTTCCCGGGGAGGGCCCCAGCATTTT
TRBD1,TRBV5-1,-,TRBJ2-7,CASSIGQGAYEQYF,TGCGCCAGCAGCATCGGACAGGGGGCCTACGAGCAGTACTTC
-,TRBV7-2,-,TRBJ2-7,CASSQQIQSYEQYF,TGTGCCAGCAGCCAGCAAATACAATCCTACGAGCAGTACTTC
TRBD1,TRBV6-5,-,TRBJ1-2,CASSRGQATYGYTF,TGTGCCAGCAGCCGGGGACAGGCGACTTATGGCTACACCTTC
-,TRBV6-6,-,TRBJ1-1,CASSYSLGWTEAFF,TGTGCCAGCAGTTACTCGTTGGGGTGGACTGAAGCTTTCTTT
-,TRBV7-6,-,TRBJ2-1,CASSPGLRATYNEQFF,TGTGCCAGCAGCCCAGGGCTGCGGGCAACCTACAATGAGCAGTTCTTC
-,TRBV7-2,-,TRBJ2-6,CASSFQGGSGANVLTF,TGTGCCAGCAGCTTCCAAGGGGGCTCTGGGGCCAACGTCCTGACTTTC
-,TRBV6-1,-,TRBJ1-2,CASSEALRGYTF,TGTGCCAGCAGTGAAGCGCTTCGAGGCTACACCTTC
-,TRBV5-4,-,TRBJ1-4,CASSPSVATNEKLFF,TGTGCCAGCAGCCCATCAGTTGCAACTAATGAAAAACTGTTTTTT
-,TRBV29-1,-,TRBJ1-5,CSVGIGDQPQHF,TGCAGCGTTGGGATCGGTGATCAGCCCCAGCATTTT
-,TRBV6-1,-,TRBJ1-1,CASSEARVAEAFF,TGTGCCAGCAGTGAAGCGCGGGTAGCGGAAGCTTTCTTT
TRBD1,TRBV10-2,-,TRBJ2-3,CASTEQGAGSDTQYF,TGCGCCAGCACCGAGCAGGGGGCTGGGTCAGATACGCAGTATTTT
-,TRBV27,-,TRBJ2-3,CASSLYGAGTDTQYF,TGTGCCAGCAGTTTATATGGGGCGGGGACAGATACGCAGTATTTT
TRBD1,TRBV19,-,TRBJ1-2,CASSFGTGPWSYGYTF,TGTGCCAGTAGTTTTGGGACAGGCCCCTGGAGCTATGGCTACACCTTC
TRBD1,TRBV5-1,-,TRBJ1-2,CASSLRQGLSNYTF,TGCGCCAGCAGCTTGCGACAGGGGCTATCGAATTACACCTTC
-,TRBV27,-,TRBJ1-2,CASSFRSFYGYTF,TGTGCCAGCAGTTTTCGGTCGTTCTATGGCTACACCTTC
TRBD1,TRBV7-2,-,TRBJ2-6,CASSPALGQGEGANVLTF,TGTGCCAGCAGCCCGGCGCTCGGACAGGGCGAAGGGGCCAACGTCCTGACTTTC
-,TRBV10-3,-,TRBJ1-2,CAISESPSRDYGYTF,TGTGCCATCAGTGAGTCTCCTTCCAGGGACTATGGCTACACCTTC
-,TRBV2,-,TRBJ1-4,CASTGQRNEKLFF,TGTGCCAGCACCGGACAGCGTAATGAAAAACTGTTTTTT
TRBD1,TRBV2,-,TRBJ1-5,CASSEGGQPNQPQHF,TGTGCCAGCAGTGAAGGGGGACAGCCCAATCAGCCCCAGCATTTT
-,TRBV6-5,-,TRBJ1-5,CASSSDSFNQPQHF,TGTGCCAGCAGTTCGGACAGCTTCAATCAGCCCCAGCATTTT
-,TRBV4-2,once,TRBJ1-2,CASSQALGGGSYGYTF,TGTGCCAGCAGCCAAGCCCTAGGGGGGGGGAGCTATGGCTACACCTTC
TRBD2,TRBV5-4,-,TRBJ2-7,CASSLGLAGDYEQYF,TGTGCCAGCAGCTTGGGACTAGCGGGAGACTACGAGCAGTACTTC
TRBD1,TRBV10-3,-,TRBJ1-2,CAITPGDREGYTF,TGTGCCATCACCCCTGGGGACAGGGAAGGCTACACCTTC
TRBD1,TRBV5-1,once,TRBJ2-7,CASGTGGSYYEQYF,TGCGCCAGCGGAACAGGGGGTTCTTACTACGAGCAGTACTTC
-,TRBV21-1,-,TRBJ1-3,CASSNYPSGNTIYF,TGTGCCAGCAGCAACTACCCCTCTGGAAACACCATATATTTT
-,TRBV30,-,TRBJ1-2,CAWGGEDYGYTF,TGTGCCTGGGGGGGCGAGGACTATGGCTACACCTTC
-,TRBV18,-,TRBJ2-1,CASSPYYNEQFF,TGTGCCAGCTCACCATATTACAATGAGCAGTTCTTC
-,TRBV7-9,-,TRBJ1-3,CASSEGQSLLAGNTIYF,TGTGCCAGCAGCGAGGGGCAGTCCCTCCTAGCTGGAAACACCATATATTTT